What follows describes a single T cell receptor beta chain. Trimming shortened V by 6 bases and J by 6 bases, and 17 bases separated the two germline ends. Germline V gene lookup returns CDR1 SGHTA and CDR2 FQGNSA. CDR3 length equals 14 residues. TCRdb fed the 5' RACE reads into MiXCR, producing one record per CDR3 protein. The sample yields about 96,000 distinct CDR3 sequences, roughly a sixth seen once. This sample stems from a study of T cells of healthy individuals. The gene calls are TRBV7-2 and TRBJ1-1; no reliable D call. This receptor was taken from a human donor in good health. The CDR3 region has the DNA TGTGCCAGCAGAAGTTGGGGTCGGAATCCTGAAGCTTTCTTT. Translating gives CASRSWGRNPEAFF.